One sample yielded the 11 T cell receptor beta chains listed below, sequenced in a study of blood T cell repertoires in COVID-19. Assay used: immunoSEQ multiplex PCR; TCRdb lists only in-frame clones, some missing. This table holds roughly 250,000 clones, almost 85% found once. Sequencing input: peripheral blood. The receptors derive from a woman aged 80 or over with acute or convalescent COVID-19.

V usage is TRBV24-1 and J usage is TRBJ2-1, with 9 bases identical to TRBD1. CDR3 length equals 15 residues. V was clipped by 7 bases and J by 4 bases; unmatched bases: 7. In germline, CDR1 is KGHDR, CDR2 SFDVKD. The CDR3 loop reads CATRPGQGTYNEQFF. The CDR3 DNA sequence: TGTGCCACCAGACCGGGACAGGGTACTTACAATGAGCAGTTCTTC.

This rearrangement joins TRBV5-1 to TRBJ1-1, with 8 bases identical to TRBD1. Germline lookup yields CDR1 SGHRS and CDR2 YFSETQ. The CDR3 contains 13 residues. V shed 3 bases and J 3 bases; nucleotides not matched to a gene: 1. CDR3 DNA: TGCGCCAGCAGCTCGGACAGGGACACTGAAGCTTTCTTT. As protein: CASSSDRDTEAFF.

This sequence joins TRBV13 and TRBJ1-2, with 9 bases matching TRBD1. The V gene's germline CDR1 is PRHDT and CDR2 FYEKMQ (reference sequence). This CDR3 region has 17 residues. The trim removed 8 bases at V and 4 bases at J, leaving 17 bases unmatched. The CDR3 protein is CASGSRQGVSGGYGYTF. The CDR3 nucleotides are TGTGCCAGCGGTTCGAGACAGGGGGTCTCTGGGGGCTATGGCTACACCTTC. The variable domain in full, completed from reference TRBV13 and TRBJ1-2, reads AAGVIQSPRHLIKEKRETATLKCYPIPRHDTVYWYQQGPGQDPQFLISFYEKMQSDKGSIPDRFSAQQFSDYHSELNMSSLELGDSALYFCASGSRQGVSGGYGYTFGSGTRLTVV.

CDR3 nucleotide sequence: TGTGCCAGCAGCTGGGGCCCGGCTAACACTGAAGCTTTCTTT. The encoded protein is CASSWGPANTEAFF. The rearrangement links TRBV7-2 to TRBJ1-1, with a possible D match to TRBD1 (5 bases). Trimming took off 4 bases at V and 2 bases at J, with 11 bases between the two ends. CDR1 is SGHTA and CDR2 is FQGNSA in the germline V gene. This CDR3 contains 14 residues.

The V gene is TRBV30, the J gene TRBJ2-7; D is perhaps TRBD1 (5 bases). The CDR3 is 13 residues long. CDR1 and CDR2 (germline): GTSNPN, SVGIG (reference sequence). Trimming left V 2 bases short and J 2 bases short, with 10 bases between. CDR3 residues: CAWSPGQAYEQYF. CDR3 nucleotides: TGTGCCTGGAGTCCAGGACAAGCCTACGAGCAGTACTTC.

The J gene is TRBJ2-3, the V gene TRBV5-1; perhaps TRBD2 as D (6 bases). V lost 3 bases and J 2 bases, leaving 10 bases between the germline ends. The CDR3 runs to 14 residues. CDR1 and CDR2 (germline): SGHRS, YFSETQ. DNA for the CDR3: TGCGCCAGCAGCTGGGGGGAATTCACAGATACGCAGTATTTT. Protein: CASSWGEFTDTQYF.

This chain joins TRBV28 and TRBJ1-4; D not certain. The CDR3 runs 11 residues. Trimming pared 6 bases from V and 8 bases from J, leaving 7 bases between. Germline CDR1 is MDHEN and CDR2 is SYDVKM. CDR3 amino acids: CASSHSEKLFF. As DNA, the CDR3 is TGTGCCAGCAGCCACAGCGAAAAACTGTTTTTT.

Written as DNA, the CDR3 is TGCGCCAGCAGCCAAGCTCCCACAGGGCCCTACGAGCAGTACTTC. As protein: CASSQAPTGPYEQYF. This chain uses TRBV4-3 with TRBJ2-7, with D possibly TRBD1 on 6 matching bases. CDR1 is LGHNA and CDR2 is YSLEER in the germline V gene. CDR3 length: 15 amino acids. V lost 1 base and J lost 2, with 12 bases in between.

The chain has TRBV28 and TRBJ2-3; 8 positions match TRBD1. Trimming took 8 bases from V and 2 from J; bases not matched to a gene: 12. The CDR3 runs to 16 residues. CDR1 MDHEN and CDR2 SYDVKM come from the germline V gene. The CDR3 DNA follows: TGTGCCAGCTACCCAGGGGGCGGCTTACCCACAGATACGCAGTATTTT. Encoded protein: CASYPGGGLPTDTQYF.

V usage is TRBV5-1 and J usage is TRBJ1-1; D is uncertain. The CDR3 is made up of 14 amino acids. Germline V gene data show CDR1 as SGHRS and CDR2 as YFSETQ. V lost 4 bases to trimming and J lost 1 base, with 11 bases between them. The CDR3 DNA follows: TGCGCCAGCAGCCCTGGCGGGGAGAACACTGAAGCTTTCTTT. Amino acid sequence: CASSPGGENTEAFF.

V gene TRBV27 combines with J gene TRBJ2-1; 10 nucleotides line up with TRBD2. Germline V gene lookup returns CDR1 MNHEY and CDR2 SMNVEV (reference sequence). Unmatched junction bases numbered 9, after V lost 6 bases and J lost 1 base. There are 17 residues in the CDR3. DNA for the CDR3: TGTGCCAGCAGGCCTCTAGCGGGAGCACGATCCTACAATGAGCAGTTCTTC. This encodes CASRPLAGARSYNEQFF.